A single sample is the source of the 21 T cell receptor beta chains below, sequenced in a study of blood T cell repertoires in COVID-19. Sequencing used immunoSEQ multiplex PCR; TCRdb keeps in-frame clones, though not all of them. The sample has 120,000 or so clones, about four fifths seen once; the top ten hold roughly 17%. Sequencing was done on a sample of peripheral blood. These receptors originate from a man younger than 45 with COVID-19, enrolled during active disease.

This clone has a handful of counts. The rearrangement joins TRBV7-6 to TRBJ1-1; TRBD1 might be the D (5 bases). CDR3 length equals 14 residues. The V end was cut by 5 bases, the J end by 1 base, with 11 bases between. Germline V gene data show CDR1 as SGHVS and CDR2 as FNYEAQ. The CDR3 is CASSPNGQNTEAFF. In DNA form, the CDR3 reads TGTGCCAGCAGCCCTAATGGACAGAACACTGAAGCTTTCTTT.

The chain employs TRBV5-3 and TRBJ2-3; the D is unclear. TRBV5-3 is filed as an ORF, its function uncertain. Deletions cut 4 bases from V and 0 bases from J, with 3 bases between. CDR3 length equals 12 residues. CDR3 in DNA: TGTGCCAGAAGCACTAGCACAGATACGCAGTATTTT. It codes for CARSTSTDTQYF.

The V gene is TRBV18, the J gene TRBJ1-2; possibly TRBD1 for D (6 bases). The germline V and J ends were trimmed by 5 bases and 2 bases, with 15 bases remaining between them. Germline values: CDR1 KGHSH, CDR2 LQKENI. CDR3 length: 15 residues. CDR3 coding DNA: TGTGCCAGCTCAGGAGGACAGACAAAAAACTATGGCTACACCTTC. Translated, it gives CASSGGQTKNYGYTF.

The chain combines TRBV7-6 with TRBJ1-1; TRBD1 might be the D (6 bases). The CDR3 totals 16 residues. Germline CDR1 and CDR2: SGHVS and FNYEAQ. V lost 1 base to trimming and J lost 11 bases, with 23 bases between them. CDR3 nucleotide sequence: TGTGCCAGCAGCTTAGAAGGGTCGGGATCCAGGGGTCGTGCTTTCTTT. As protein: CASSLEGSGSRGRAFF.

This clone was observed a few times. This chain connects TRBV3-1 (or the pseudogene TRBV3-2) to TRBJ1-5, with a weak D call TRBD1 (5 bases). Germline V CDR1 and CDR2: LGHDT, YNNKEL (reference sequence). The CDR3 totals 15 residues. Trimming took off 4 bases at V and 2 bases at J, with 12 bases between the two ends. The CDR3 region is CASSRDSMGNQPQHF. The CDR3 nucleotides are TGTGCCAGCAGCCGGGACTCGATGGGCAATCAGCCCCAGCATTTT.

The V gene is TRBV28, the J gene TRBJ1-2, with D possibly being TRBD1 (6 bases). This CDR3 has 16 amino acids. In germline, CDR1 is MDHEN, CDR2 SYDVKM. Trimming pared 2 bases from V and 4 bases from J, leaving 17 bases between. In nucleotides, the CDR3 is TGTGCCAGCAGTTTACCCCGGCAGGGGTCTTCCTATGGCTACACCTTC. Translation: CASSLPRQGSSYGYTF.

The chain employs TRBV15 and TRBJ2-1; D gene unclear. The CDR3 loop spans 14 amino acids. Trimming cost V 1 base and J 0 bases, with 4 bases left between them. Per germline, CDR1 LNHNV and CDR2 YYDKDF (reference sequence). The CDR3 protein is CATSRANSYNEQFF. Here the CDR3 DNA reads TGTGCCACCAGCAGAGCCAACTCCTACAATGAGCAGTTCTTC.

The chain joins TRBV14 to TRBJ1-2; 9 nucleotides agree with TRBD1. Germline lookup yields CDR1 SGHDN and CDR2 FVKESK. This CDR3 contains 14 residues. Trimming at V came to 4 bases and at J to 7 bases, leaving 7 bases not matched to a gene. Written as DNA, the CDR3 is TGTGCCAGCAGCCCTACACAGGGGGCTGCTGGCTACACCTTC. Encoded protein: CASSPTQGAAGYTF.

V usage is TRBV27 and J usage is TRBJ2-1, with D possibly TRBD1 on 5 matching bases. Germline lookup yields CDR1 MNHEY and CDR2 SMNVEV (reference sequence). Trimming pared 4 bases from V and 6 bases from J, leaving 13 bases between. The CDR3 length is 14 residues. The DNA of the CDR3 is TGTGCCAGCAGTTCGACAGCCTTTGGCAATGAGCAGTTCTTC. This encodes CASSSTAFGNEQFF.

This clone is categorized as medium-sized. This rearrangement joins TRBV6-1 to TRBJ1-6; D not certain. Germline assignment: CDR1 MNHNS and CDR2 SASEGT. CDR3 length equals 13 residues. Trimming removed 3 bases at V and 4 bases at J, with 4 bases between. The CDR3 region is CASSDKYNSPLHF. The CDR3 nucleotides read TGTGCCAGCAGTGACAAATATAATTCACCCCTCCACTTT.

The chain carries TRBV5-6 and TRBJ1-4; D unresolved. The CDR3 is 16 amino acids. Per germline, CDR1 SGHDT and CDR2 YYEEEE. The V end lost 3 bases, the J end lost 3 bases, and 15 bases lay between the germline ends. The CDR3 DNA reads as TGTGCCAGCAGCTACGGTAGGCGAACAGCTAATGAAAAACTGTTTTTT. Protein: CASSYGRRTANEKLFF.

V usage is TRBV18 and J usage is TRBJ2-7, with TRBD2 matching over 8 bases. Germline values: CDR1 KGHSH, CDR2 LQKENI. The CDR3 covers 13 residues. The V segment lost 4 bases and the J segment 4 bases; nucleotides outside the gene matches: 3. CDR3 bases: TGTGCCAGCTCACGCAAGCGGGAGTACGAGCAGTACTTC. Translated: CASSRKREYEQYF. Variable domain in full (rest from reference TRBV18 and TRBJ2-7): NAGVMQNPRHLVRRRGQEARLRCSPMKGHSHVYWYRQLPEEGLKFMVYLQKENIIDESGMPKERFSAEFPKEGPSILRIQQVVRGDSAAYFCASSRKREYEQYFGPGTRLTVT.

The chain is built from TRBV6-1 and TRBJ1-1; possibly TRBD1 for D (5 bases). The CDR3 has 15 amino acids. Germline-derived CDR1 and CDR2 are MNHNS and SASEGT. The V and J ends lost 3 bases and 0 bases respectively, with 11 bases between them. The CDR3 coding sequence is TGTGCCAGCAGTGACCCAGGGCGCCTGAACACTGAAGCTTTCTTT. It encodes CASSDPGRLNTEAFF.

The chain links TRBV4-2 to TRBJ1-4; 7 bases agree with TRBD1. Unmatched junction bases numbered 10, after V lost 6 bases and J lost 6 bases. Per germline, CDR1 LGHNA and CDR2 YNFKEQ. This CDR3 contains 15 residues. CDR3 bases: TGTGCCAGCAGTCGTCACCGGGACAGATATGAAAAACTGTTTTTT. Protein product: CASSRHRDRYEKLFF.

This clone was seen once. This chain connects TRBV5-1 to TRBJ1-5; possible D gene TRBD1, 5 bases. Per germline, CDR1 SGHRS and CDR2 YFSETQ. The CDR3 covers 13 residues. V shed 3 bases and J shed 2 bases, with 6 bases lying between them. The CDR3 protein is CASSWGGNQPQHF. CDR3 nucleotides: TGCGCCAGCAGCTGGGGGGGCAATCAGCCCCAGCATTTT.

J is TRBJ1-1 and V is TRBV10-3; D unclear. The germline V and J ends were trimmed by 9 bases and 1 base, with 9 bases remaining between them. CDR3 length equals 12 residues. Germline CDR1 reads ENHRY; CDR2 reads SYGVKD. CDR3 nucleotide sequence: TGTGCCATGGTCGCAGGGAACACTGAAGCTTTCTTT. This sequence encodes CAMVAGNTEAFF.

The rearrangement joins TRBV10-3 to TRBJ2-7, with 9 bases identical to TRBD1. Germline loops: CDR1 ENHRY, CDR2 SYGVKD. The CDR3 totals 14 residues. J was trimmed by 3 bases and V by 3 bases; bases with no gene match: 3. The CDR3 nucleotides read TGTGCCATCAGTGAAACAGGGGGCTACTACGAGCAGTACTTC. Translation gives CAISETGGYYEQYF.

The chain couples TRBV7-3 to TRBJ2-1, with 9 bases fitting TRBD1. V trimming: 5 bases; J trimming: 7 bases; junction bases outside the gene matches: 9. The CDR3 extends over 15 amino acids. The germline gives CDR1 SGHTA, CDR2 FQGTGA. The CDR3 loop reads CASSTLQGALNEQFF. For the CDR3, the DNA is TGTGCCAGCAGCACTCTACAGGGGGCGCTGAATGAGCAGTTCTTC.

J is TRBJ2-7 and V is TRBV19; 9 nucleotides agree with TRBD2. J lost 2 bases, V lost 3 bases, and 8 bases had no gene match. The CDR3 totals 16 residues. CDR1 and CDR2 from the germline V gene are LNHDA and SQIVND (reference sequence). For the CDR3, the DNA is TGTGCCAGTAGTATCCGTTCTAGCGGGATTGCCTACGAGCAGTACTTC. Translation gives CASSIRSSGIAYEQYF.

This chain connects TRBV6-5 to TRBJ2-7, with TRBD1 identical over 11 bases. The V gene end was trimmed by 11 bases and the J gene end by 5 bases; junction bases not matched to a gene: 11. Germline lookup yields CDR1 MNHEY and CDR2 SVGAGI. The CDR3 is 14 amino acids. The CDR3: CAVLEDRGLNEQYF. The CDR3, as DNA: TGTGCCGTTCTAGAGGACAGGGGGCTCAACGAGCAGTACTTC.

The chain joins TRBV19 to TRBJ2-3; the D gene is possibly TRBD1 (7 bases). The CDR3 runs to 13 residues. V dropped 4 bases and J dropped 6 bases, with 11 bases sitting between them. Germline CDR1 LNHDA, CDR2 SQIVND (reference sequence). CDR3 sequence reads: CASSTPGGDTQYF. As DNA, the CDR3 is TGTGCCAGTAGTACCCCAGGGGGGGATACGCAGTATTTT.